The 19 T cell receptor beta chains below come from one sample, sequenced in a study of T cells in Graves' hyperthyroidism and ophthalmopathy. Authors of the study amplified TCR beta CDR3 regions from RNA transcripts. Initially, a first-round RT-PCR of the TCR CDR3 employed the HTBI primer set. MiXCR, run by TCRdb on the multiplex PCR reads, gives a single entry per CDR3 protein. This table has some 500,000 distinct CDR3 sequences, about 16% appearing once. Specimen: blood. The source is a woman aged 25-40 years with Graves' ophthalmopathy.

This clonotype occurred once. V gene TRBV10-1 combines with J gene TRBJ1-4; perhaps TRBD1 as D (6 bases). Germline CDR1 and CDR2: WNHNN and SYGVQD (reference sequence). The CDR3 sequence is 15 residues long. V lost 8 bases and J 4 bases, leaving 17 bases between the germline ends. The CDR3 protein is CASSAGDPGNEKLFF. The DNA for the CDR3 is TGCGCCAGCTCGGCAGGGGATCCTGGTAATGAAAAACTGTTTTTT.

This clonotype was picked up many times. The CDR3 coding sequence is TGTGCCAGCAGCTATCAGACGAACTATGGCTACACCTTC. It yields the protein CASSYQTNYGYTF. V usage is TRBV28 and J usage is TRBJ1-2, with no clear D. Germline V gene lookup returns CDR1 MDHEN and CDR2 SYDVKM. V lost 6 bases, J lost 2 bases, and 10 bases lay in between. This CDR3 is built from 13 residues.

This clonotype was seen repeatedly, ten times or more. This sequence joins TRBV20-1 and TRBJ2-1, with TRBD2 matching over 8 bases. Unmatched junction bases numbered 8, after V lost 4 bases and J lost 6 bases. Germline V gene data show CDR1 as DFQATT and CDR2 as SNEGSKA (reference sequence). This CDR3 has 14 residues. CDR3 loop: CSAKSGGPGNEQFF. Written as DNA, the CDR3 is TGCAGTGCTAAGTCGGGAGGGCCGGGCAATGAGCAGTTCTTC.

With respect to this clonotype: A much more abundant neighbour one base away suggests this may be a read error. V and J are TRBV29-1 and TRBJ2-3; perhaps TRBD2 as D (6 bases). Germline V gives CDR1 SQVTM, CDR2 ANQGSEA. V shed 0 bases and J shed 4 bases, with 14 bases lying between them. This CDR3 has 15 residues. The chain's CDR3 is CSVEDAAGLADTQYF. CDR3 bases: TGCAGCGTTGAAGATGCCGCGGGATTGGCAGATACGCAGTATTTT.

This clonotype was counted many times. The V and J genes are TRBV3-1 and TRBJ1-6; 8 bases line up with TRBD1. Germline V lookup: CDR1 LGHDT, CDR2 YNNKEL (reference sequence). The V gene end was trimmed by 2 bases and the J gene end by 10 bases; junction bases not matched to a gene: 4. There are 14 residues in the CDR3. The chain's CDR3 is CASSQRTGQSPLHF. CDR3 DNA: TGTGCCAGCAGCCAACGGACAGGGCAATCACCCCTCCACTTT.

At least ten counts were recorded for this clonotype. The chain links TRBV20-1 to TRBJ2-1; no clear D gene. The CDR3 contains 11 residues. CDR1 DFQATT and CDR2 SNEGSKA come from the germline V gene (reference sequence). V gave up 3 bases and J gave up 8 bases, with 8 bases separating them. CDR3 nucleotide sequence: TGCAGTGCTAGGGCAGGATATGAGCAGTTCTTC. Amino acids: CSARAGYEQFF.

The sample holds many counts of this clonotype. The chain links TRBV6-1 to TRBJ2-5, with 9 nucleotides matching TRBD2. V lost 6 bases and J lost 4; bases outside the gene matches: 9. The CDR3 spans 15 residues. CDR1 is MNHNS and CDR2 is SASEGT in the germline V gene. CDR3 DNA: TGTGCCAGCAGCTCTAGCGGGACGTGGGGAGAGACCCAGTACTTC. Protein: CASSSSGTWGETQYF.

This clonotype was detected ten times or more. This chain links TRBV6-1 with TRBJ1-1, with D possibly matching TRBD1 (6 bases). Per the germline V gene, CDR1 is MNHNS and CDR2 is SASEGT. This CDR3 region has 18 residues. Trimming shortened V by 8 bases and J by 2 bases, and 27 bases separated the two germline ends. The DNA of the CDR3 is TGTGCCAGCGGGTGGAACCCGTGGACAGATAGCGGTAACACTGAAGCTTTCTTT. Its translation is CASGWNPWTDSGNTEAFF.

The DNA of the CDR3 is TGCAGTGAGGGCGTCCGGGAGACCCAGTACTTC. This gives the protein CSEGVRETQYF. The chain joins TRBV29-1 to TRBJ2-5; possible D gene TRBD2, 5 bases. Germline CDR1 reads SQVTM; CDR2 reads ANQGSEA. This CDR3 is 11 amino acids long. The entire variable domain, with the rest obtained from reference TRBV29-1 and TRBJ2-5, is as follows: SAVISQKPSRDICQRGTSLTIQCQVDSQVTMMFWYRQQPGQSLTLIATANQGSEATYESGFVIDKFPISRPNLTFSTLTVSNMSPEDSSIYLCSEGVRETQYFGPGTRLLVL.

This clonotype was counted between two and nine times. The chain has TRBV7-3 and TRBJ2-7; D is ambiguous. There are 14 residues in the CDR3. V dropped 1 base and J dropped 0 bases, with 7 bases sitting between them. Per the germline V gene, CDR1 is SGHTA and CDR2 is FQGTGA. CDR3 sequence: CASSLSPSSYEQYF. CDR3 bases: TGTGCCAGCAGCTTAAGCCCCAGCTCCTACGAGCAGTACTTC.

This clonotype was counted many times. The genes are TRBV7-2 and TRBJ2-3; D perhaps matches TRBD2 (6 bases). With 1 base removed from V and 3 bases from J, the gap between germline ends came to 14 bases. This CDR3 has 16 residues. Germline values: CDR1 SGHTA, CDR2 FQGNSA. DNA for the CDR3: TGTGCCAGCAGCTTAGGGAATAGCGGAGCTACAGATACGCAGTATTTT. This sequence encodes CASSLGNSGATDTQYF.

Points on this clonotype: A much larger clone lies a single base off, so this may be a read error. As DNA, the CDR3 is TGCAGTGCTAAGTTAACAGGGAACGCTGAAGCTTTCTTT. Amino acids: CSAKLTGNAEAFF. The chain joins TRBV20-1 to TRBJ1-1, with D possibly TRBD1 on 6 matching bases. The CDR3 has 13 residues. CDR1 is DFQATT, CDR2 SNEGSKA, per germline (reference sequence).

At least ten counts were recorded for this clonotype. The J gene is TRBJ2-7, the V gene TRBV28, with D unresolved. Trimming removed 7 bases from V and 2 bases from J, with 18 bases in between. CDR1 and CDR2 from the germline V gene are MDHEN and SYDVKM. The CDR3 is made up of 15 amino acids. DNA for the CDR3: TGTGCCAGCACCAACCGTCTTCACGTCGCCTACGAGCAGTACTTC. Its protein is CASTNRLHVAYEQYF.

In this sample, this clonotype turned up a few times. The chain combines TRBV29-1 with TRBJ2-1; 10 positions agree with TRBD2. The CDR3 is 14 residues long. Trimming at V came to 4 bases and at J to 7 bases, leaving 7 bases not matched to a gene. The germline CDR1 and CDR2 sequences are SQVTM and ANQGSEA. CDR3 bases: TGCAGCGTTGGCGGCGTTAGCGGGAGGAATGAGCAGTTCTTC. Translation gives CSVGGVSGRNEQFF.

The chain uses TRBV7-2 and TRBJ2-7; 13 positions match TRBD2. The CDR3 totals 15 residues. J gave up 4 bases and V 5 bases, and 5 bases lay outside the gene matches. Germline V lookup: CDR1 SGHTA, CDR2 FQGNSA. CDR3 nucleotide sequence: TGTGCCAGCAGCCGGACTAGCGGGGGATCATACGAGCAGTACTTC. Protein: CASSRTSGGSYEQYF.

The sample holds many counts of this clonotype. The rearrangement links TRBV7-2 to TRBJ2-1, with TRBD2 matching 8 bases. V lost 7 bases and J lost 6; bases outside the gene matches: 11. The CDR3 has 15 amino acids. CDR1 is SGHTA and CDR2 is FQGNSA in the germline V gene. CDR3 DNA sequence: TGTGCCAGCACCATTAGCGGGGCATCCAGCAATGAGCAGTTCTTC. It encodes CASTISGASSNEQFF.

The chain joins TRBV7-3 to TRBJ2-6; D is unclear. CDR3 size: 15 residues. Deletions cut 5 bases from V and 0 bases from J, with 8 bases between. The germline CDR1 and CDR2 sequences are SGHTA and FQGTGA. As DNA, the CDR3 is TGTGCCAGCAGCACAATCAACTCTGGGGCCAACGTCCTGACTTTC. It is translated as CASSTINSGANVLTF. The full variable domain, rest sourced from reference TRBV7-3 and TRBJ2-6, is GAGVSQTPSNKVTEKGKYVELRCDPISGHTALYWYRQSLGQGPEFLIYFQGTGAADDSGLPNDRFFAVRPEGSVSTLKIQRTERGDSAVYLCASSTINSGANVLTFGAGSRLTVL.

V gene TRBV28 combines with J gene TRBJ2-6, with a weak D call TRBD2 (6 bases). Trimming took 5 bases from V and 0 from J, leaving 8 bases between them. Germline CDR1 and CDR2: MDHEN and SYDVKM. This CDR3 is 15 amino acids long. The CDR3 region is CASSGGSSGANVLTF. Written as DNA, the CDR3 is TGTGCCAGCAGTGGGGGGAGCTCTGGGGCCAACGTCCTGACTTTC.

The sample holds many counts of this clonotype. The chain couples TRBV29-1 to TRBJ2-5; D is unclear. The V and J ends lost 6 bases and 1 base respectively, with 15 bases between them. The CDR3 runs 14 residues. Per the germline V gene, CDR1 is SQVTM and CDR2 is ANQGSEA. DNA for the CDR3: TGCAGCGTCAGGAGACTGGGGATCCAAGAGACCCAGTACTTC. This encodes CSVRRLGIQETQYF.